The next 19 T cell receptor beta chains were all read from a single sample in a study of T cell responses to AZD1222 COVID-19 vaccine. Clones were read by immunoSEQ multiplex PCR, and TCRdb kept only the in-frame ones, dropping some. This sample yields about 140,000 clones, of which about 89% are seen a single time; 7.5% to 9.5% belongs to the top ten. The material was peripheral blood, obtained 28 days after the second dose of the MenACWY control vaccine. The receptors originated from an adult who received the MenACWY meningococcal vaccine as a control.

This chain uses TRBV28 with TRBJ2-1; D might be TRBD1 (6 bases). The CDR3 has 14 residues. V dropped 7 bases and J dropped 6 bases, with 16 bases sitting between them. Germline-derived CDR1 and CDR2 are MDHEN and SYDVKM. DNA of the CDR3: TGTGCCAGCATGAAACAGGGTTTTCTCAATGAGCAGTTCTTC. Protein: CASMKQGFLNEQFF.

The chain recombines TRBV19 with TRBJ1-5; 8 bases line up with TRBD1. CDR1 is LNHDA and CDR2 is SQIVND in the germline V gene (reference sequence). CDR3 length equals 15 residues. J gave up 9 bases and V 3 bases, and 10 bases lay outside the gene matches. The CDR3, as DNA: TGTGCCAGTAGTATCGGACAGGGTGGGTTATGGCCCCAGCATTTT. It encodes CASSIGQGGLWPQHF. Filled out from reference TRBV19 and TRBJ1-5, the complete variable domain reads DGGITQSPKYLFRKEGQNVTLSCEQNLNHDAMYWYRQDPGQGLRLIYYSQIVNDFQKGDIAEGYSVSREKKESFPLTVTSAQKNPTAFYLCASSIGQGGLWPQHFGDGTRLSIL.

The chain uses TRBV29-1 and TRBJ2-1; D unresolved. This CDR3 region has 11 residues. V lost 6 bases, J lost 5 bases, and 8 bases lay in between. The germline gives CDR1 SQVTM, CDR2 ANQGSEA. DNA for the CDR3: TGCAGCGTAAGTCGGGACAATGAGCAGTTCTTC. It codes for CSVSRDNEQFF.

The chain is built from TRBV2 and TRBJ2-1; 9 nucleotides agree with TRBD1. The germline CDR1 and CDR2 sequences are SNHLY and FYNNEI. This CDR3 has 16 amino acids. J gave up 7 bases and V 7 bases, and 14 bases lay outside the gene matches. The CDR3 loop is CASILGQGSVGNEQFF. The DNA for the CDR3 is TGTGCCAGCATCCTCGGACAGGGGTCTGTGGGTAATGAGCAGTTCTTC.

The V call is TRBV19, the J call TRBJ1-4; 8 bases line up with TRBD1. Trimming took 5 bases from V and 7 from J; bases not matched to a gene: 3. The germline V gene has CDR1 LNHDA and CDR2 SQIVND (reference sequence). The CDR3 is 13 residues long. CDR3 DNA: TGTGCCAGTAGTGACAGGGGTGGTGAAAAACTGTTTTTT. It yields the protein CASSDRGGEKLFF.

In this sample, this clone turned up once. The chain has TRBV11-3 and TRBJ2-3; D is possibly TRBD2 (7 bases). CDR1 is SGHNT, CDR2 YENEEA, per germline. The CDR3 has 14 residues. Deletions cut 5 bases from V and 5 bases from J, with 14 bases between. The CDR3 bases are TGTGCCAGCAGCAGAGAGGGGGGGAGAGATACGCAGTATTTT. Protein sequence: CASSREGGRDTQYF.

The V call is TRBV15, the J call TRBJ2-1; tentative D call: TRBD2 (7 bases). Germline V gene data show CDR1 as LNHNV and CDR2 as YYDKDF (reference sequence). Between the trimmed V and J ends, which lost 0 bases and 6 bases, there was a span of 18 bases. The length of the CDR3 is 17 residues. CDR3 bases: TGTGCCACCAGCAGAGATATCGGGGCGGGGGCTGGCAATGAGCAGTTCTTC. Translated: CATSRDIGAGAGNEQFF. Drawing the rest from reference TRBV15 and TRBJ2-1, the complete variable domain is DAMVIQNPRYQVTQFGKPVTLSCSQTLNHNVMYWYQQKSSQAPKLLFHYYDKDFNNEADTPDNFQSRRPNTSFCFLDIRSPGLGDTAMYLCATSRDIGAGAGNEQFFGPGTRLTVL.

The rearrangement uses TRBV27 and TRBJ2-2, with D perhaps given as TRBD1 or TRBD2 (5 bases each). Germline loops: CDR1 MNHEY, CDR2 SMNVEV (reference sequence). V dropped 4 bases and J dropped 6 bases, with 9 bases sitting between them. This CDR3 has 13 residues. CDR3 sequence: CASSSLGAGELFF. The CDR3 DNA is TGTGCCAGCAGTTCGCTGGGGGCCGGGGAGCTGTTTTTT.

J is TRBJ2-3 and V is TRBV19, with no clear D. V was pared by 3 bases and J by 7 bases, with 8 bases between. CDR1 LNHDA and CDR2 SQIVND come from the germline V gene (reference sequence). The CDR3 is made up of 12 amino acids. The DNA for the CDR3 is TGTGCCAGTAGTATGCAAGGGTATACGCAGTATTTT. This codes for CASSMQGYTQYF.

The chain uses TRBV3-1 (or the pseudogene TRBV3-2) and TRBJ2-5, with a weak D call TRBD1 (6 bases). From germline, CDR1 is LGHDT and CDR2 YNNKEL (reference sequence). This CDR3 contains 15 residues. V dropped 3 bases and J dropped 5 bases, with 16 bases sitting between them. The CDR3 region has the DNA TGTGCCAGCAGCCAGAATCTAGGGGGTGAGGAGACCCAGTACTTC. Amino acids: CASSQNLGGEETQYF.

This sequence joins TRBV15 and TRBJ2-1; 8 nucleotides line up with TRBD1. Germline V lookup: CDR1 LNHNV, CDR2 YYDKDF (reference sequence). The CDR3 contains 15 residues. The V gene end was trimmed by 4 bases and the J gene end by 8 bases; junction bases not matched to a gene: 10. CDR3 sequence reads: CATSKIQGARDEQFF. In nucleotides, the CDR3 is TGTGCCACCAGCAAAATCCAGGGGGCGCGGGATGAGCAGTTCTTC.

V usage is TRBV6-5 and J usage is TRBJ1-1; the D gene is possibly TRBD1 (6 bases). The V end was cut by 7 bases, the J end by 5 bases, with 17 bases between. The germline V gene encodes CDR1 MNHEY and CDR2 SVGAGI. This CDR3 comprises 14 residues. CDR3 nucleotides: TGTGCCAGCACAAACGAGGGGGGCCAGACTGAAGCTTTCTTT. It codes for CASTNEGGQTEAFF.

This clone was seen a handful of times. The V gene is TRBV11-2, the J gene TRBJ2-6; the D gene could be TRBD1 or TRBD2 (5 bases each). This CDR3 spans 16 amino acids. Per the germline V gene, CDR1 is SGHAT and CDR2 is FQNNGV. Trimming took off 5 bases at V and 0 bases at J, with 11 bases between the two ends. The CDR3 loop reads CASSPGTYSGANVLTF. CDR3 in DNA: TGTGCCAGCAGCCCAGGGACCTACTCTGGGGCCAACGTCCTGACTTTC.

The V gene is TRBV28, the J gene TRBJ2-5; 11 nucleotides agree with TRBD1. Germline CDR1 is MDHEN and CDR2 is SYDVKM. Trimming cost V 5 bases and J 5 bases; bases outside gene matches: 10. CDR3 size: 16 residues. DNA for the CDR3: TGTGCCAGCAGTACCAGGGACAGGGGGGCGCAGGAGACCCAGTACTTC. Residues: CASSTRDRGAQETQYF.

In nucleotides, the CDR3 is TGCGCCAGCAGTTGGGGACAGGGGAACACTGAAGCTTTCTTT. Protein product: CASSWGQGNTEAFF. The V gene is TRBV10-1, the J gene TRBJ1-1, with 9 bases that match TRBD1. Germline V gene sequence: CDR1 WNHNN, CDR2 SYGVQD (reference sequence). V gave up 5 bases and J gave up 1 base; unmatched junction bases: 2. The CDR3 has 14 amino acids.

The J gene is TRBJ2-4, the V gene TRBV9, with 11 bases identical to TRBD2. CDR1 and CDR2 from the germline V gene are SGDLS and YYNGEE. The CDR3 is 18 amino acids. V shed 3 bases, J shed 0 bases, and the junction held 8 bases outside the gene matches. The CDR3 reads CASSGDPGLAGAKNIQYF. CDR3 in DNA: TGTGCCAGCAGCGGTGACCCTGGACTAGCGGGAGCCAAAAACATTCAGTACTTC.

The chain links TRBV18 to TRBJ2-6; possible D gene TRBD2, 5 bases. The CDR3 spans 16 residues. Trimming removed 1 base at V and 4 bases at J, with 11 bases between. Germline CDR1 and CDR2: KGHSH and LQKENI. CDR3 sequence: CASSPLEGAGANVLTF. CDR3 nucleotide sequence: TGTGCCAGCTCACCACTCGAGGGAGCCGGGGCCAACGTCCTGACTTTC.

This chain joins TRBV18 and TRBJ1-1; perhaps TRBD1 as D (6 bases). The CDR3 is made up of 15 amino acids. Trimming shortened V by 4 bases and J by 0 bases, and 12 bases separated the two germline ends. Per the germline V gene, CDR1 is KGHSH and CDR2 is LQKENI. The CDR3 DNA reads TGTGCCAGCTCACAAACAGGGCACTTGAACACTGAAGCTTTCTTT. The encoded protein is CASSQTGHLNTEAFF. The variable domain in full, with the rest retrieved from reference TRBV18 and TRBJ1-1, is NAGVMQNPRHLVRRRGQEARLRCSPMKGHSHVYWYRQLPEEGLKFMVYLQKENIIDESGMPKERFSAEFPKEGPSILRIQQVVRGDSAAYFCASSQTGHLNTEAFFGQGTRLTVV.

The chain has TRBV6-5 and TRBJ1-1; D is unclear. The CDR3 sequence is 15 residues long. V was shortened by 7 bases and J by 1 base, with 16 bases between the two germline ends. Germline CDR1 is MNHEY and CDR2 is SVGAGI. The CDR3 here is CASTYGSGPNTEAFF. CDR3 sequence (DNA): TGTGCCAGCACCTACGGGTCCGGCCCGAACACTGAAGCTTTCTTT.